Listed below are T cell receptor beta chains from one sample, sequenced in a study of blood T cell repertoires in COVID-19. Data came from immunoSEQ multiplex PCR; TCRdb stores just in-frame clones and leaves some out. The sample lists some 350,000 clones; 85% to 90% were seen once. The sample taken for sequencing was peripheral blood. These receptors originate from a woman between 45 and 65 years old with COVID-19, enrolled during active disease. Both conserved end residues are part of each CDR3. The D gene is left open where the match is weak. Clone size is given for some rows only: seen once, a few or many times, or a class if the clone is expanded.

d_call cdr3_length j_call v_call clone_size cdr3_aa cdr3_nt
NA 14 TRBJ2-7 TRBV7-9 NA CASSLAVGAYEQYF TGTGCCAGCAGCTTAGCGGTAGGGGCCTACGAGCAGTACTTC
TRBD1 17 TRBJ2-2 TRBV5-1 NA CASSLWARTGDTGELFF TGCGCCAGCAGCTTGTGGGCGAGGACAGGGGACACCGGGGAGCTGTTTTTT
NA 15 TRBJ2-5 TRBV28 once CASSLSSRGMETQYF TGTGCCAGCAGTTTATCGTCAAGGGGGATGGAGACCCAGTACTTC
NA 14 TRBJ2-2 TRBV7-3 NA CASSLTGGPGELFF TGTGCCAGCAGCTTAACCGGGGGTCCCGGGGAGCTGTTTTTT
NA 18 TRBJ2-1 TRBV7-9 few CASSPNPTGYRLLNEQFF TGTGCCAGCAGCCCCAACCCCACAGGTTATCGGCTCCTAAATGAGCAGTTCTTC
NA 13 TRBJ1-2 TRBV27 NA CASSPGFPYGYTF TGTGCCAGCAGCCCGGGGTTTCCCTATGGCTACACCTTC
TRBD2 16 TRBJ2-2 TRBV4-1 NA CASSPRPTSDTGELFF TGCGCCAGCAGCCCCCGACCGACTAGCGACACCGGGGAGCTGTTTTTT
NA 16 TRBJ1-3 TRBV19 NA CASTSDSLYSGNTIYF TGTGCCAGTACCTCCGACAGCCTCTACTCTGGAAACACCATATATTTT
TRBD1 19 TRBJ2-1 TRBV19 NA CASSPRGQGAISSYNEQFF TGTGCCAGTAGCCCGAGGGGACAGGGGGCGATTAGCTCCTACAATGAGCAGTTCTTC
TRBD1 13 TRBJ1-3 TRBV5-6 NA CASSTTGSNTIYF TGTGCCAGCAGTACGACAGGGAGCAACACCATATATTTT
TRBD1 15 TRBJ2-7 TRBV6-6 NA CASSYQGDRAYEQYF TGTGCCAGCAGTTACCAAGGGGACAGAGCCTACGAGCAGTACTTC
NA 14 TRBJ2-2 TRBV6-6 NA CASTPPGYAGELFF TGTGCCAGCACCCCCCCAGGGTACGCCGGGGAGCTGTTTTTT
TRBD2 14 TRBJ2-3 TRBV7-6 NA CASSPSGRVDTQYF TGTGCCAGCAGCCCTAGCGGTAGGGTAGATACGCAGTATTTT
NA 18 TRBJ2-1 TRBV14 NA CASSQKVASGRSYNEQFF TGTGCCAGCAGCCAAAAGGTGGCTAGTGGTCGTTCGTACAATGAGCAGTTCTTC
NA 12 TRBJ2-7 TRBV2 once CASSEQSYEQYF TGTGCCAGCAGTGAGCAGTCCTACGAGCAGTACTTC
TRBD1 14 TRBJ1-6 TRBV18 NA CASSPITGERTLHF TGTGCCAGCTCACCAATCACAGGGGAAAGAACCCTCCACTTT
NA 15 TRBJ1-2 TRBV15 NA CATSRLDRDTYGYTF TGTGCCACCAGCCGGCTAGACCGGGACACCTATGGCTACACCTTC
NA 15 TRBJ1-2 TRBV15 NA CATSRQSAGEEGYTF TGTGCCACCAGCAGACAATCTGCGGGGGAGGAGGGCTACACCTTC
NA 16 TRBJ1-5 TRBV2 NA CASTPWTDRSNQPQHF TGTGCCAGCACTCCATGGACAGATAGGAGCAATCAGCCCCAGCATTTT
TRBD1 17 TRBJ2-1 TRBV4-2 NA CASSQARQGTDYNEQFF TGTGCCAGCAGCCAAGCCAGACAGGGGACGGACTACAATGAGCAGTTCTTC
NA 19 TRBJ2-1 TRBV10-3 NA CAISESFQVTGSSYNEQFF TGTGCCATCAGTGAGTCGTTCCAGGTAACAGGGAGCTCCTACAATGAGCAGTTCTTC
TRBD2 16 TRBJ2-7 TRBV19 NA CASSSLGAGGPREQYF TGTGCCAGTAGCAGTTTGGGAGCGGGAGGGCCCCGCGAGCAGTACTTC
TRBD2 16 TRBJ2-7 TRBV27 NA CASSSHPAAGGHEQYF TGTGCCAGCAGCTCCCACCCCGCAGCGGGAGGCCACGAGCAGTACTTC
TRBD1 13 TRBJ2-1 TRBV7-2 NA CASSNSGGEEQFF TGTGCCAGCAGCAACTCAGGGGGCGAAGAGCAGTTCTTC
TRBD1 14 TRBJ1-3 TRBV30 NA CAWSANRGRNTIYF TGTGCCTGGAGTGCCAACAGGGGACGAAACACCATATATTTT
NA 14 TRBJ1-6 TRBV30 NA CAWRIRGSRTPLHF TGTGCCTGGAGGATCCGGGGTTCTAGGACACCCCTCCACTTT
TRBD2 15 TRBJ2-7 TRBV11-3 once CASSPHGLAGVEQYF TGTGCCAGCAGCCCTCATGGACTAGCGGGAGTCGAGCAGTACTTC
TRBD2 16 TRBJ2-7 TRBV3-1/TRBV3-2 NA CASSHLISGRGYEQYF TGTGCCAGCAGCCATCTTATTAGCGGGAGGGGGTACGAGCAGTACTTC
NA 13 TRBJ1-2 TRBV6-1 once CASSEKWRYGYTF TGTGCCAGCAGTGAAAAGTGGAGGTATGGCTACACCTTC
TRBD1 13 TRBJ2-7 TRBV10-3 NA CATRDRVVYEQYF TGTGCCACGCGGGACAGGGTGGTCTACGAGCAGTACTTC
NA 11 TRBJ2-5 TRBV27 NA CASRLGGTQYF TGTGCCAGCAGACTAGGGGGGACCCAGTACTTC
NA 11 TRBJ2-7 TRBV29-1 NA CSVVRLGEQYF TGCAGCGTTGTAAGACTCGGCGAGCAGTACTTC
NA 13 TRBJ1-2 TRBV18 NA CASSLDSNYGYTF TGTGCCAGCTCCCTCGACAGTAACTATGGCTACACCTTC
TRBD2 11 TRBJ2-1 TRBV6-5 NA CASRGLLEQFF TGTGCCAGCAGGGGACTACTTGAGCAGTTCTTC
NA 13 TRBJ2-7 TRBV13 NA CASSPRPSYEQYF TGTGCCAGCAGCCCGAGGCCATCCTACGAGCAGTACTTC
TRBD1 15 TRBJ1-1 TRBV19 NA CASSMMTGGNTEAFF TGTGCCAGTAGTATGATGACAGGGGGTAACACTGAAGCTTTCTTT
TRBD2 16 TRBJ2-5 TRBV9 NA CASSVSHSGRQETQYF TGTGCCAGCAGCGTATCACATTCCGGGAGGCAAGAGACCCAGTACTTC
NA 11 TRBJ2-5 TRBV18 NA CASSSEETQYF TGTGCCAGCTCATCGGAAGAGACCCAGTACTTC
NA 16 TRBJ2-7 TRBV27 NA CASSLGGGHYSYEQYF TGTGCCAGCAGTTTGGGGGGGGGACACTACTCCTACGAGCAGTACTTC
TRBD2 15 TRBJ2-1 TRBV2 once CASSTSGSLGNEQFF TGTGCCAGCAGTACTAGCGGGAGTCTTGGCAATGAGCAGTTCTTC
NA 12 TRBJ2-1 TRBV5-6 NA CATATVDNEQFF TGTGCCACCGCAACAGTAGACAATGAGCAGTTCTTC
NA 16 TRBJ1-5 TRBV6-2/TRBV6-3 NA CASSYEATVSNQPQHF TGTGCCAGCAGTTACGAGGCAACTGTTAGCAATCAGCCCCAGCATTTT
TRBD1 16 TRBJ2-5 TRBV5-1 NA CASSARTGYRSETQYF TGCGCCAGCAGCGCCAGGACAGGGTACCGATCGGAGACCCAGTACTTC
TRBD2 17 TRBJ2-3 TRBV6-2/TRBV6-3 few CASSYSGLAGGGNTQYF TGTGCCAGCAGTTACTCGGGCCTAGCGGGAGGCGGAAATACGCAGTATTTT
NA 16 TRBJ1-4 TRBV9 NA CASSESYGGVNEKLFF TGTGCCAGCAGCGAGTCCTACGGGGGGGTAAATGAAAAACTGTTTTTT
NA 17 TRBJ2-6 TRBV6-1 NA CASSETLRRSGANVLTF TGTGCCAGCAGTGAAACGCTGCGGCGGTCTGGGGCCAACGTCCTGACTTTC
TRBD2 14 TRBJ2-7 TRBV11-2 NA CASSATSGRWKQYF TGTGCCAGCAGCGCGACTAGCGGGAGATGGAAGCAGTACTTC
NA 14 TRBJ1-5 TRBV18 NA CASSPLGAGEPQHF TGTGCCAGCTCACCATTGGGGGCGGGCGAACCCCAGCATTTT
NA 16 TRBJ1-2 TRBV7-2 NA CASSFQTRVANYGYTF TGTGCCAGCAGCTTCCAGACCAGGGTCGCTAACTATGGCTACACCTTC
NA 13 TRBJ2-5 TRBV7-9 NA CASRPDYQETQYF TGTGCCAGCAGGCCAGACTACCAAGAGACCCAGTACTTC
TRBD1 19 TRBJ2-5 TRBV7-2 NA CASSLAPTLTGTDQETQYF TGTGCCAGCAGCTTAGCCCCTACTTTAACCGGGACAGATCAAGAGACCCAGTACTTC
TRBD1 14 TRBJ2-7 TRBV10-3 NA CAISRQGEDYEQYF TGTGCCATCAGCAGACAGGGGGAGGACTACGAGCAGTACTTC
TRBD1 15 TRBJ2-1 TRBV9 NA CASSAGDRGTNEQFF TGTGCCAGCAGCGCTGGGGACAGGGGGACTAATGAGCAGTTCTTC